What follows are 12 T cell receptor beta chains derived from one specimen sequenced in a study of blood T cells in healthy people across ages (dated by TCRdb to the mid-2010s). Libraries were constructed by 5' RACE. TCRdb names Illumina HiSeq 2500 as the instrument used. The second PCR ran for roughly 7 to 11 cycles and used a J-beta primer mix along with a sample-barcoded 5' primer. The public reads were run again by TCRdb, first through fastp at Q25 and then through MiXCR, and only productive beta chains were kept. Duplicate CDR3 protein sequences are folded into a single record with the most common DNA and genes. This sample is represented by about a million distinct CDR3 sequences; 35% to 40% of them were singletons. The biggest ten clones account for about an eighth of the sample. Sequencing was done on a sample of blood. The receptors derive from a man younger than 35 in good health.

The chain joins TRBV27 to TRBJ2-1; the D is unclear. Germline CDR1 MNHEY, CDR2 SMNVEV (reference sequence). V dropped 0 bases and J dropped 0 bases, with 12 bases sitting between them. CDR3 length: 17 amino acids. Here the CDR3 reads CASSLSGQLSSYNEQFF. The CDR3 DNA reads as TGTGCCAGCAGTTTATCTGGGCAGCTGAGCTCCTACAATGAGCAGTTCTTC.

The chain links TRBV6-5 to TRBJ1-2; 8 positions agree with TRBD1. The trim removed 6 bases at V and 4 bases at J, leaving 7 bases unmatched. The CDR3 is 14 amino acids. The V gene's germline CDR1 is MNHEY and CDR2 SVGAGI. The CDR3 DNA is TGTGCCAGCAGCGGGACAGGTCGGCTCTATGGCTACACCTTC. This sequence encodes CASSGTGRLYGYTF.

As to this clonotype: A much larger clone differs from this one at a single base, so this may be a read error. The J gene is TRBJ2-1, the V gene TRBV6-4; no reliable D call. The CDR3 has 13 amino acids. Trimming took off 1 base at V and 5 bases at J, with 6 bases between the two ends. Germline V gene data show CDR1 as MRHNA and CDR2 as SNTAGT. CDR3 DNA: TGTGCCAGCAGTGACTTTGCGAACAATGAGCAGTTCTTC. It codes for CASSDFANNEQFF.

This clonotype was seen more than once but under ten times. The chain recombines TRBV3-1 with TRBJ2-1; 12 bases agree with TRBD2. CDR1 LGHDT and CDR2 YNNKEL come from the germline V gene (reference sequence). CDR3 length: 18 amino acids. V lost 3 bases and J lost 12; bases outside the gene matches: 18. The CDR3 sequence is CASSQFPATSGGTKGQFF. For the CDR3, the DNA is TGTGCCAGCAGCCAGTTCCCTGCTACTAGCGGGGGGACTAAGGGGCAGTTCTTC.

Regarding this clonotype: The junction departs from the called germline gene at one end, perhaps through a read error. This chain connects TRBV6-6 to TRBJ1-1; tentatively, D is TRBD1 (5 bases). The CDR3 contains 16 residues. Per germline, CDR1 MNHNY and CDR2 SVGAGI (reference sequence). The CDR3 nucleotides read TGTGCCAGCAGTTACCCCGAAGCGGGGCAGAACACTGATGCTTTCTTT. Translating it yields CASSYPEAGQNTDAFF.

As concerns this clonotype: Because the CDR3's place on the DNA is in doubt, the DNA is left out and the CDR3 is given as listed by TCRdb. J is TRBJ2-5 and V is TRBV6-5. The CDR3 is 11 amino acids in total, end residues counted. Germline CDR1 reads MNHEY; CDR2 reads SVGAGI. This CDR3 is CASSTSETQYF.

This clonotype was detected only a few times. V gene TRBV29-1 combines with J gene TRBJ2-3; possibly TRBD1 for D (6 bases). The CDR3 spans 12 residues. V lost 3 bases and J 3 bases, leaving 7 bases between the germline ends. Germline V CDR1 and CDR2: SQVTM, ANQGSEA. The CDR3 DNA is TGCAGCGTTGATGGACAGACAGATACGCAGTATTTT. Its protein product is CSVDGQTDTQYF.

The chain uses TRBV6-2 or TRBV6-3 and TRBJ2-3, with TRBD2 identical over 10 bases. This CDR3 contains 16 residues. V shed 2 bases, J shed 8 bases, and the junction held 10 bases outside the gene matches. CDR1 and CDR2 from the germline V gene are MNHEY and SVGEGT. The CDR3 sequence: CASSYTIAGGRGTQYF. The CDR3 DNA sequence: TGTGCCAGCAGTTACACCATAGCGGGGGGTCGTGGTACGCAGTATTTT.

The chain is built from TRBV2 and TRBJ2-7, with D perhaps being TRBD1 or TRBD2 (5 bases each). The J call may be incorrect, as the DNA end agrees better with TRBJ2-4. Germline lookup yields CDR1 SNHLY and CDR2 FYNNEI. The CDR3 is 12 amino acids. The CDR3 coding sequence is TGTGCCAGCAGTGCATGGGACAACATTCAGTACTTC. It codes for CASSAWDNIQYF.

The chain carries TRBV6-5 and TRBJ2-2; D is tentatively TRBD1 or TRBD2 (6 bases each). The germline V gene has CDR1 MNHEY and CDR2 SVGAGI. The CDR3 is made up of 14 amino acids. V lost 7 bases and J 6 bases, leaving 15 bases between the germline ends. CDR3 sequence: CASNTRGVSGELFF. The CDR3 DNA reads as TGTGCCAGCAATACAAGGGGGGTGTCCGGGGAGCTGTTTTTT.

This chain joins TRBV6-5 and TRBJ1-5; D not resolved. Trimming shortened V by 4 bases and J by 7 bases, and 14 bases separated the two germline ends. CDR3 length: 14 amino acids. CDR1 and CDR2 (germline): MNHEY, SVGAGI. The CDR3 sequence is CASSFSRYRQPQHF. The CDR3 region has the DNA TGTGCCAGCAGTTTCAGCAGGTACCGGCAGCCCCAGCATTTT.

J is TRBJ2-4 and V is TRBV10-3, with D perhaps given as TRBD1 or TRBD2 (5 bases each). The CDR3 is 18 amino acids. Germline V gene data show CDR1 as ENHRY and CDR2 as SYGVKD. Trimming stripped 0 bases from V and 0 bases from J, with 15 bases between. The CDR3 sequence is CAISESGSGRPAKNIQYF. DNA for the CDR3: TGTGCCATCAGTGAGTCGGGGTCGGGGCGACCAGCCAAAAACATTCAGTACTTC.